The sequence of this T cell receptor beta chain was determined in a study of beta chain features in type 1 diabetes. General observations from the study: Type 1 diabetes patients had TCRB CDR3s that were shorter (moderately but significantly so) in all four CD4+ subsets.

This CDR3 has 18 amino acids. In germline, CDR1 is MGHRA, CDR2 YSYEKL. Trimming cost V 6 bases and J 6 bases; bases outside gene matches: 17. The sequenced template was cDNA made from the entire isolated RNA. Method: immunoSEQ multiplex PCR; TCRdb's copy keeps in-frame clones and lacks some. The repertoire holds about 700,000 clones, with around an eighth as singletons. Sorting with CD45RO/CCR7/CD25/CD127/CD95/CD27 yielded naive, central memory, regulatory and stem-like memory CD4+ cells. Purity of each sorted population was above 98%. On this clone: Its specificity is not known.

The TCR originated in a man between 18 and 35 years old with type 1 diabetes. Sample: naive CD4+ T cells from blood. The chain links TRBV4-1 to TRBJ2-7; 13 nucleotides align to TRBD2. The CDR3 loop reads CASSPGLAGAYPLGEQYF. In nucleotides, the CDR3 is TGCGCCAGCAGTCCAGGACTAGCGGGGGCCTATCCGCTAGGCGAGCAGTACTTC.